The rows below give T cell receptor beta chains drawn from one sample of a study of shared clonotypes between healthy human individuals. Assay used: immunoSEQ multiplex PCR; TCRdb lists only in-frame clones, some missing. The sample holds about 2 million clones, around 96% seen once. Sequencing was carried out using naive CD8+ T cells sorted from blood. The receptors stem from a man between 18 and 29 years old in good health. Each CDR3 is given with its conserved first and last residue. Each record gives: clone size, D gene, V gene, J gene, CDR3 DNA, CDR3 protein. The D gene is left open where the match is weak. Some rows have no size entry. The others give once, few or many, or a class for an expanded clone.

NA	TRBD2	TRBV13	TRBJ2-3	TGTGCCAGCAGCTTAGAGTTGACTAGCGGAGGCCCATCAGATACGCAGTATTTT	CASSLELTSGGPSDTQYF
NA	TRBD1	TRBV6-5	TRBJ2-2	TGTGCCAGCAGTTACTCCAGGGGGTTAAACACCGGGGAGCTGTTTTTT	CASSYSRGLNTGELFF
NA	NA	TRBV19	TRBJ2-7	TGTGCCAGTAGTAGCCCCATCGACGAGCAGTACTTC	CASSSPIDEQYF
NA	TRBD2	TRBV28	TRBJ2-7	TGTGCCAGCAGTTTAAGCCTAGCGGACTACGAGCAGTACTTC	CASSLSLADYEQYF
NA	NA	TRBV5-6	TRBJ2-3	TGTGCCAGCAGCTTGTGGGAAGTAGCAACAGATACGCAGTATTTT	CASSLWEVATDTQYF
NA	NA	TRBV4-3	TRBJ2-3	TGCGCCAGCAGCCACCATCCCCGGTTGGGAGATACGCAGTATTTT	CASSHHPRLGDTQYF
few	NA	TRBV9	TRBJ2-2	TGTGCCAGCAGCGTGTGGGTGACCGGGGAGCTGTTTTTT	CASSVWVTGELFF
NA	TRBD2	TRBV2	TRBJ2-2	TGTGCCAGCAGTGAACTAGCGGGAGAGTCGAGGTGGACCGGGGAGCTGTTTTTT	CASSELAGESRWTGELFF
NA	TRBD1	TRBV7-9	TRBJ1-2	TGTGCCAGCAGCCCTCTACAGGGACAGCTTAACGACTATGGCTACACCTTC	CASSPLQGQLNDYGYTF
NA	NA	TRBV4-1	TRBJ1-1	TGCGCCAGCAGCCAAGTCCCCAACACTGAAGCTTTCTTT	CASSQVPNTEAFF
NA	NA	TRBV7-9	TRBJ2-5	TGTGCCAGCAGCGCCGATTTTCAAGAGACCCAGTACTTC	CASSADFQETQYF
NA	NA	TRBV4-1	TRBJ1-2	TGCGCCAGCAGCGCTTCCGGGCAGGGATTTGGCTACACCTTC	CASSASGQGFGYTF
NA	NA	TRBV19	TRBJ2-1	TGTGCCAGTAGTAGTGGAGCCGTGATAGAGCAGTTCTTC	CASSSGAVIEQFF
NA	TRBD1	TRBV28	TRBJ2-2	TGTGCCAGCAGGGACAGGGAGGATAACACCGGGGAGCTGTTTTTT	CASRDREDNTGELFF
NA	NA	TRBV4-1	TRBJ2-7	TGCGCCAGCAGCCAAGGCCAGGGCCACGAGCAGTACTTC	CASSQGQGHEQYF
NA	NA	TRBV7-9	TRBJ1-2	TGTGCCAGCAGCTTAGCAGGCCAACGGGACGGAGGCTATGGCTACACCTTC	CASSLAGQRDGGYGYTF
NA	NA	TRBV7-9	TRBJ2-3	TGTGCCAGCAGCTTATCCGCGGGGGCCCTTGGGGATACGCAGTATTTT	CASSLSAGALGDTQYF
NA	NA	TRBV15	TRBJ2-7	TGTGCCACCAGCAGAGACCGTTATAGCTCCTACGAGCAGTACTTC	CATSRDRYSSYEQYF
many	NA	TRBV29-1	TRBJ1-1	TGCAGCGTTGAATATATCGGACAGAGGGACACTGAAGCTTTCTTT	CSVEYIGQRDTEAFF
NA	TRBD1	TRBV19	TRBJ1-1	TGTGCCAGTAGTATTATGCGACAGGGCGGGGGAACTGAAGCTTTCTTT	CASSIMRQGGGTEAFF
NA	TRBD1	TRBV7-6	TRBJ2-7	TGTGCCAGCAGCCCCGGGACAGGGGAAACCTACGAGCAGTACTTC	CASSPGTGETYEQYF
NA	TRBD2	TRBV5-1	TRBJ2-5	TGCGCCAGCCAGACTAGCGGGGTACAAGAGACCCAGTACTTC	CASQTSGVQETQYF
NA	NA	TRBV27	TRBJ1-5	TGTGCCAGCAGTTCCCACGGGGGGAGGAATCAGCCCCAGCATTTT	CASSSHGGRNQPQHF
NA	TRBD1	TRBV14	TRBJ2-7	TGTGCCAGCAGTTACCCCGGGACAGGGGACTACGAGCAGTACTTC	CASSYPGTGDYEQYF
NA	NA	TRBV7-6	TRBJ2-7	TGTGCCAGCAGCTTAGAACCGGAGGACTATTACGAGCAGTACTTC	CASSLEPEDYYEQYF
NA	TRBD1	TRBV5-4	TRBJ2-7	TGTGCCAGCGAGTCGCCTGGGACAGGGTTCTCCGAGCAGTACTTC	CASESPGTGFSEQYF
once	TRBD2	TRBV9	TRBJ2-1	TGTGCCAGCAGCGAGAGCGGGAGCACTGAGCAGTTCTTC	CASSESGSTEQFF
NA	NA	TRBV5-6	TRBJ1-2	TGTGCCAGCAGCGAAGATACGTTGGGCGGGAATGGCTACACCTTC	CASSEDTLGGNGYTF
NA	NA	TRBV4-3	TRBJ1-1	TGCGCCAGCAGCCAAGACCACAGGGCTAACACTGAAGCTTTCTTT	CASSQDHRANTEAFF
once	NA	TRBV29-1	TRBJ2-2	TGCAGCGTTTTGGCGAACACCGGGGAGCTGTTTTTT	CSVLANTGELFF
NA	TRBD1	TRBV6-1	TRBJ1-2	TGTGCCAGCAGCCTGACAGGGGCCTATGGCTACACCTTC	CASSLTGAYGYTF
NA	NA	TRBV6-4	TRBJ2-2	TGTGCCAGCAGTGACCACCCCGGCACCGGGGAGCTGTTTTTT	CASSDHPGTGELFF
NA	NA	TRBV5-8	TRBJ1-1	TGTGCCAGCAGCTTGGGCCGGACGTATGTGTCTGCTTTCTTT	CASSLGRTYVSAFF
once	TRBD2	TRBV30	TRBJ2-1	TGTGCCTGGAGAGATCCGGGACTAGCGGGAGTTGGCAATGAGCAGTTCTTC	CAWRDPGLAGVGNEQFF
NA	TRBD2	TRBV5-4	TRBJ2-5	TGTGCCAGCAGCTTAACGCTAGCGGGACAAGGGACCCAGTACTTC	CASSLTLAGQGTQYF
NA	NA	TRBV9	TRBJ2-5	TGTGCCAGCAGCGAGAGGGCCCTACCAGAGCCCCAGTACTTC	CASSERALPEPQYF
NA	NA	TRBV6-6	TRBJ1-1	TGTGCCAGCAGTTACTCTGGGGGAATGAACACTGAAGCTTTCTTT	CASSYSGGMNTEAFF
NA	NA	TRBV6-1	TRBJ1-5	TGTGCCAGCAGTGAAGCAAACAGATTAGTGAGCAATCAGCCCCAGCATTTT	CASSEANRLVSNQPQHF
NA	NA	TRBV10-1	TRBJ1-3	TGCGCCAGCAGTGAGTCCAGATTCTCTGGAAACACCATATATTTT	CASSESRFSGNTIYF
once	NA	TRBV7-2	TRBJ2-3	TGTGCCAGCAGCCCCGGGACATTAGCTAGCACAGATACGCAGTATTTT	CASSPGTLASTDTQYF
NA	NA	TRBV12-5	TRBJ2-2	TGTGCTAGTGGTTTGGGCTCCACCGGGGAGCTGTTTTTT	CASGLGSTGELFF
NA	NA	TRBV4-1	TRBJ1-1	TGCGCCAGCAGCCTTCCGGGCACTGAAGCTTTCTTT	CASSLPGTEAFF
NA	NA	TRBV6-5	TRBJ1-2	TGTGCCAGCAGTCCAACGGGCGGGGGGCGAGATGGCTACACCTTC	CASSPTGGGRDGYTF
NA	TRBD1	TRBV7-6	TRBJ1-1	TGTGCCAGCAGCCGGACAGGAAAGAACACTGAAGCTTTCTTT	CASSRTGKNTEAFF
NA	TRBD2	TRBV28	TRBJ2-7	TGTGCCAGCAGTTTACCCCCGTGGGCGGGAGGGCCCTCCTACGAGCAGTACTTC	CASSLPPWAGGPSYEQYF
NA	NA	TRBV28	TRBJ1-2	TGTGCCAGCAGTCCGTCGGGGGAGTCGCGTGGCTACACCTTC	CASSPSGESRGYTF